This TCR beta chain derives from a study of cytomegalovirus exposure and HLA in healthy donors. This clone was seen a handful of times. Its target is unknown. PCR was performed using 60 Vbeta and 13 Jbeta primers. Using immunoSEQ multiplex PCR, the repertoire was profiled, and TCRdb retains in-frame clones only, with some absent. The sample gives 130,000 to 150,000 clones, 75% to 90% of which show up once; roughly 2.8% is in the top ten. Study-level points and caveats: Most TCR sequences proved rare, with some public TCRs found in many donors. With high specificity and sensitivity, the classifier reportedly diagnosed cytomegalovirus status. Per a later analysis, about 18,000 TCR beta sequences showed association with HLA alleles at 0.05 false discovery rate.

The CDR3 spans 14 residues. Looked up from germline, CDR1 is SNHLY and CDR2 is FYNNEI. J lost 1 base, V lost 7 bases, and 4 bases had no gene match. V gene TRBV2 combines with J gene TRBJ1-5, with TRBD1 matching 7 bases. Specimen: PBMCs. The receptor was isolated from a woman aged 25 to 39 in good health and CMV-seronegative. The CDR3 protein is CASTTGVSNQPQHF. CDR3 nucleotide sequence: TGTGCCAGCACTACAGGGGTAAGCAATCAGCCCCAGCATTTT.